The 27 T cell receptor beta chains listed next were all sequenced from one sample in a study of cytomegalovirus exposure and HLA in healthy donors. The PCR employed 60 Vbeta primers together with 13 Jbeta primers. Here immunoSEQ multiplex PCR was the method, and the copy in TCRdb shows in-frame clones only, minus some. The sample shows approximately 150,000 clones, under 90% of them seen only once. Sequencing was performed on PBMCs. All receptors derive from a man aged 25-40 years in good health and CMV-seronegative.

J is TRBJ2-1 and V is TRBV21-1; TRBD2 is the table's D call, not checked against the DNA. TRBV21-1 is termed a pseudogene. The CDR3 extends over 16 amino acids. The CDR3: CASSKTQTSGSSEQFF. As DNA, the CDR3 is TGTGCCAGCAGCAAAACCCAAACTAGCGGGAGCAGTGAGCAGTTCTTC.

V usage is TRBV6-1 and J usage is TRBJ1-1; no firm D call. V was shortened by 7 bases and J by 0 bases, with 12 bases between the two germline ends. In germline, CDR1 is MNHNS, CDR2 SASEGT. The CDR3 has 14 residues. For the CDR3, the DNA is TGTGCCAGCAATATCTTCCCCCTGAACACTGAAGCTTTCTTT. Protein sequence: CASNIFPLNTEAFF.

V gene TRBV5-4 combines with J gene TRBJ1-1; D perhaps matches TRBD1 (6 bases). The V gene lost 6 bases and the J gene lost 5 bases, with 17 bases spanning the gap. Germline lookup yields CDR1 SGHNT and CDR2 YYREEE (reference sequence). This CDR3 comprises 14 residues. The CDR3 DNA reads TGTGCCAGCACCCCTGGGAGCAGGGGAACTGAAGCTTTCTTT. Its translation: CASTPGSRGTEAFF.

This clone was recorded only once. The J gene is TRBJ2-7, the V gene TRBV10-3; 11 nucleotides align to TRBD1. This CDR3 spans 18 amino acids. Germline values: CDR1 ENHRY, CDR2 SYGVKD. V trimming: 8 bases; J trimming: 0 bases; junction bases outside the gene matches: 15. CDR3 residues: CAIGSVGTGGMSSYEQYF. In DNA, the CDR3 is TGTGCCATCGGCTCCGTGGGGACAGGGGGAATGAGCTCCTACGAGCAGTACTTC.

The J gene is TRBJ2-2, the V gene TRBV7-3; D is unresolved. V lost 1 base and J 7 bases, leaving 10 bases between the germline ends. In germline, CDR1 is SGHTA, CDR2 FQGTGA. The CDR3 consists of 14 residues. The CDR3 DNA reads TGTGCCAGCAGCTTAAACCCGTCGGGCGGGGAGCTGTTTTTT. As protein: CASSLNPSGGELFF.

This clone was detected once. V usage is TRBV2 and J usage is TRBJ1-5; no clear D. V was cut by 5 bases and J by 0 bases, with 8 bases left in between. This CDR3 is built from 14 residues. Germline CDR1 SNHLY, CDR2 FYNNEI. CDR3 residues: CASSRGSSNQPQHF. In nucleotides, the CDR3 is TGTGCCAGCAGTCGAGGCAGTAGCAATCAGCCCCAGCATTTT.

The gene calls are TRBV10-2 and TRBJ1-4; TRBD1 aligns across 8 bases. CDR3 length: 15 amino acids. Unmatched junction bases numbered 3, after V lost 6 bases and J lost 0 bases. The germline V gene encodes CDR1 WSHSY and CDR2 SAAADI. CDR3 in amino acids: CASRDRGATNEKLFF. DNA for the CDR3: TGCGCCAGCAGAGACAGGGGTGCAACTAATGAAAAACTGTTTTTT.

The chain combines TRBV4-3 with TRBJ2-7; unclear D gene. Trimming shortened V by 0 bases and J by 2 bases, and 14 bases separated the two germline ends. The CDR3 contains 16 residues. Germline values: CDR1 LGHNA, CDR2 YSLEER. In nucleotides, the CDR3 is TGCGCCAGCAGCCAAGATTTAGGAGAGGTGCCCTACGAGCAGTACTTC. Encoded protein: CASSQDLGEVPYEQYF.

As concerns this clone: Other DNA sequences from this sample encode an identical CDR3 as well. This chain connects TRBV29-1 to TRBJ2-1, with 11 bases fitting TRBD1. Germline values: CDR1 SQVTM, CDR2 ANQGSEA. The V and J ends lost 4 bases and 0 bases, in that order; junction bases with no gene match: 5. The CDR3 is 16 amino acids. The CDR3: CSVVGQGARSYNEQFF. In DNA form, the CDR3 reads TGCAGCGTTGTAGGACAGGGGGCCCGCTCCTACAATGAGCAGTTCTTC.

V usage is TRBV10-3 and J usage is TRBJ1-6; 7 bases line up with TRBD1. Germline CDR1 reads ENHRY; CDR2 reads SYGVKD. There are 13 residues in the CDR3. With V trimmed by 7 bases and J by 7 bases, 4 bases remained unmatched. CDR3 amino acids: CAIKGAGNSPLHF. The DNA of the CDR3 is TGTGCCATCAAGGGGGCAGGGAATTCACCCCTCCACTTT.

V and J are TRBV5-4 and TRBJ2-7; TRBD2 might be the D (7 bases). The V and J ends lost 2 bases and 8 bases respectively, with 20 bases between them. This CDR3 spans 15 amino acids. Germline-derived CDR1 and CDR2 are SGHNT and YYREEE (reference sequence). CDR3 coding DNA: TGTGCCAGCAGCTTTGCGAGGGGGGGGCGGATTCAGCAGTACTTC. It specifies CASSFARGGRIQQYF.

The chain recombines TRBV28 with TRBJ1-1; D remains ambiguous. CDR1 and CDR2 from the germline V gene are MDHEN and SYDVKM. This CDR3 is built from 14 residues. Trimming pared 3 bases from V and 0 bases from J, leaving 8 bases between. Here the CDR3 DNA reads TGTGCCAGCAGTTTCAGAAAGATGAACACTGAAGCTTTCTTT. Translation: CASSFRKMNTEAFF.

J is TRBJ2-7 and V is TRBV28; 8 positions agree with TRBD2. V gave up 6 bases and J gave up 5 bases; unmatched junction bases: 9. The V gene's germline CDR1 is MDHEN and CDR2 SYDVKM. The CDR3 is made up of 14 amino acids. Here the CDR3 reads CASRPPGRDNEQYF. In DNA form, the CDR3 reads TGTGCCAGCAGACCACCCGGGAGGGACAACGAGCAGTACTTC.

V usage is TRBV13 and J usage is TRBJ1-4, with 7 bases lining up with TRBD1. V shed 4 bases, J shed 8 bases, and the junction held 10 bases outside the gene matches. CDR3 length equals 15 residues. Germline V CDR1 and CDR2: PRHDT, FYEKMQ (reference sequence). The CDR3 here is CASSWATGSGEKLFF. CDR3 in DNA: TGTGCCAGCAGCTGGGCGACAGGGTCCGGAGAAAAACTGTTTTTT.

The gene calls are TRBV2 and TRBJ1-1; no definite D call. Germline CDR1 reads SNHLY; CDR2 reads FYNNEI. The length of the CDR3 is 12 residues. CDR3 loop: CADARGSTEAFF. The CDR3 DNA reads as TGTGCGGATGCTCGAGGTAGTACTGAAGCTTTCTTT.

The rearrangement links TRBV5-6 to TRBJ1-2; TRBD1 agrees at 7 bases. CDR1 and CDR2 from the germline V gene are SGHDT and YYEEEE. The CDR3 contains 13 residues. V was pared by 4 bases and J by 4 bases, with 4 bases of the junction left unmatched. The CDR3 bases are TGTGCCAGCAGCGGACAGGAACTCTATGGCTACACCTTC. Translating gives CASSGQELYGYTF.

The chain combines TRBV19 with TRBJ2-7; 9 bases line up with TRBD1. CDR3 length: 14 amino acids. CDR1 LNHDA and CDR2 SQIVND come from the germline V gene (reference sequence). Trimming at V came to 5 bases and at J to 2 bases, leaving 4 bases not matched to a gene. The DNA for the CDR3 is TGTGCCAGTAGTCAGACAGGGGGGGCCTACGAGCAGTACTTC. This translates into CASSQTGGAYEQYF.

The DNA of the CDR3 is TGTGCCAGCAGCACTCCGGGACAGGGGGCGAGGACTGAAGCTTTCTTT. Its protein is CASSTPGQGARTEAFF. This chain uses TRBV7-2 with TRBJ1-1; 12 bases are a match to TRBD1. This CDR3 region has 16 residues. After removal of 5 bases from V and 5 bases from J, the junction contained 9 bases not matched to a gene. Germline V lookup: CDR1 SGHTA, CDR2 FQGNSA.

This chain's CDR3 is CASSLEPVYSDTQYF. The CDR3 nucleotides read TGCGCCAGCAGCTTGGAACCCGTCTACTCAGATACGCAGTATTTT. The chain is built from TRBV5-1 and TRBJ2-3; D is undetermined. The CDR3 spans 15 residues. The V end lost 0 bases, the J end lost 4 bases, and 12 bases lay between the germline ends. From germline, CDR1 is SGHRS and CDR2 YFSETQ.

The V gene is TRBV7-2, the J gene TRBJ2-1, with TRBD2 matching 7 bases. The germline V gene encodes CDR1 SGHTA and CDR2 FQGNSA. After removal of 1 base from V and 3 bases from J, the junction contained 3 bases not matched to a gene. The length of the CDR3 is 15 residues. The CDR3 nucleotides are TGTGCCAGCAGCTTAGAACGGGGGGACTACAATGAGCAGTTCTTC. It encodes CASSLERGDYNEQFF.

In its sample, this clone was seen many times. J is TRBJ2-7 and V is TRBV5-4; D gene ambiguous. Germline CDR1 is SGHNT and CDR2 is YYREEE (reference sequence). Trimming took off 1 base at V and 5 bases at J, with 13 bases between the two ends. The CDR3 loop spans 14 amino acids. DNA for the CDR3: TGTGCCAGCAGCTTGCGCCCCCGGGTCGACGAGCAGTACTTC. This sequence encodes CASSLRPRVDEQYF. The variable domain in full, completed from reference TRBV5-4 and TRBJ2-7, reads ETGVTQSPTHLIKTRGQQVTLRCSSQSGHNTVSWYQQALGQGPQFIFQYYREEENGRGNFPPRFSGLQFPNYSSELNVNALELDDSALYLCASSLRPRVDEQYFGPGTRLTVT.

This sequence joins TRBV28 and TRBJ2-1, with 8 positions matching TRBD1. Germline assignment: CDR1 MDHEN and CDR2 SYDVKM. Losses at the gene ends were 5 bases for V and 5 bases for J; bases not matched to a gene: 5. The CDR3 contains 14 residues. CDR3 coding DNA: TGTGCCAGCAGTCTGGACAGGGTAGACAATGAGCAGTTCTTC. Translation: CASSLDRVDNEQFF.

The chain has TRBV7-2 and TRBJ2-3, with D possibly being TRBD2 (6 bases). Germline lookup yields CDR1 SGHTA and CDR2 FQGNSA. Trimming left V 5 bases short and J 9 bases short, with 18 bases between. This CDR3 has 14 residues. CDR3 in DNA: TGTGCCAGCAGCCCCTGGGGGGACCTCGGGACGCAGTATTTT. This codes for CASSPWGDLGTQYF.

This clone was picked up one time. The chain employs TRBV28 and TRBJ1-1, with D possibly matching TRBD1 (5 bases). The CDR3 runs 11 residues. CDR1 is MDHEN, CDR2 SYDVKM, per germline. V lost 5 bases and J 8 bases, leaving 9 bases between the germline ends. CDR3 DNA sequence: TGTGCCAGCAGTACAGGATTCGAAGCTTTCTTT. It is translated as CASSTGFEAFF.

The chain combines TRBV6-1 with TRBJ2-7, with a weak D call TRBD2 (5 bases). This CDR3 contains 14 residues. V dropped 7 bases and J dropped 5 bases, with 18 bases sitting between them. Germline CDR1 and CDR2: MNHNS and SASEGT. The CDR3 sequence is CASNTRGAVHEQYF. Here the CDR3 DNA reads TGTGCCAGCAATACACGCGGAGCGGTCCACGAGCAGTACTTC.

The gene calls are TRBV6-5 and TRBJ1-4, with TRBD1 matching 9 bases. Looked up from germline, CDR1 is MNHEY and CDR2 is SVGAGI. V shed 4 bases and J 5 bases; nucleotides not matched to a gene: 8. CDR3 length: 16 residues. The CDR3 region is CASSSLLGTGNEKLFF. DNA of the CDR3: TGTGCCAGCAGTTCGCTGCTCGGGACAGGGAATGAAAAACTGTTTTTT.

The chain carries TRBV11-2 and TRBJ2-3; 7 bases match TRBD2. From germline, CDR1 is SGHAT and CDR2 FQNNGV. The CDR3 has 16 amino acids. The trim removed 3 bases at V and 5 bases at J, leaving 11 bases unmatched. The CDR3 nucleotides read TGTGCCAGCAGCTTTCTTCCGGGAGGAACCGTAGATACGCAGTATTTT. It codes for CASSFLPGGTVDTQYF.